The sequence of this T cell receptor (beta chain) was determined in a study of blood T cells in healthy people across ages. Sample-barcoded 5' priming and a J-beta primer mix drove a second PCR of roughly 7 to 11 cycles. Researchers report that each sample yielded at least 2.5 million CDR3-containing paired-end reads. TCRdb redid the calling of the 5' RACE reads with MiXCR, one entry per CDR3 protein. The data hold 550,000 to 750,000 distinct CDR3 sequences, with roughly 21% observed a single time. Investigators took roughly 9.5 milliliters of peripheral blood from every donor. Trimming removed 0 bases from V and 3 bases from J, with 6 bases in between. This CDR3 has 13 residues. Germline V gives CDR1 LGHDT, CDR2 YNNKEL (reference sequence).

This chain links TRBV3-1 with TRBJ2-7; D unresolved. This clonotype was obtained from a man in his 70s in good health. Sequencing used blood. DNA for the CDR3: TGTGCCAGCAGCCAAGATGTAGGCTACGAGCAGTACTTC. As protein: CASSQDVGYEQYF.